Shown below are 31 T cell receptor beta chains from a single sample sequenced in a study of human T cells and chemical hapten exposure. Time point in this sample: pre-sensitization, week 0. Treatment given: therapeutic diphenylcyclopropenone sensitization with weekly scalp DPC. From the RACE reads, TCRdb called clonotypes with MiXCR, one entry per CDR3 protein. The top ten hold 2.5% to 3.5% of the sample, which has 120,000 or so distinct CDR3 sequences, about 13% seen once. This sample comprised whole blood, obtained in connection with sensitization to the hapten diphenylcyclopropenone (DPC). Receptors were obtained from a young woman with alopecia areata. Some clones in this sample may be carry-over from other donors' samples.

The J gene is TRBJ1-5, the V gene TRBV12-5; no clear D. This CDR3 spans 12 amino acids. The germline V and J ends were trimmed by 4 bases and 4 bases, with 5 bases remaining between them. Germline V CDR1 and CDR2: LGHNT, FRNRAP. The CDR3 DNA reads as TGTGCTAGTGGTTACCTAAATCAGCCCCAGCATTTT. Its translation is CASGYLNQPQHF.

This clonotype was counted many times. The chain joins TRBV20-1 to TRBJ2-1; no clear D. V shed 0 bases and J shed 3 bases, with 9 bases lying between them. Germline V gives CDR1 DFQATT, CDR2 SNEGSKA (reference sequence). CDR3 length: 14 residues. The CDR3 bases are TGCAGTGCTAGAGATCAACTTTACTACAATGAGCAGTTCTTC. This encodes CSARDQLYYNEQFF.

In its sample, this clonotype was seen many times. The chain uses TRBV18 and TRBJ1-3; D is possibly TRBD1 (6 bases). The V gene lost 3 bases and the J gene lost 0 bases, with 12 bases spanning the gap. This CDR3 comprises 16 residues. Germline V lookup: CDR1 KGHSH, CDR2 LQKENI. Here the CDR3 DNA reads TGTGCCAGCTCACCGACAGGCCAATCCTCTGGAAACACCATATATTTT. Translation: CASSPTGQSSGNTIYF.

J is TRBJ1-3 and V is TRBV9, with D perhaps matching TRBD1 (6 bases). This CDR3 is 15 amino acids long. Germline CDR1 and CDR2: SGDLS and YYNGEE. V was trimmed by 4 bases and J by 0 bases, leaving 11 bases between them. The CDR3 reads CASSPSDSSGNTIYF. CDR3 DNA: TGTGCCAGCAGCCCTTCGGACAGCTCTGGAAACACCATATATTTT.

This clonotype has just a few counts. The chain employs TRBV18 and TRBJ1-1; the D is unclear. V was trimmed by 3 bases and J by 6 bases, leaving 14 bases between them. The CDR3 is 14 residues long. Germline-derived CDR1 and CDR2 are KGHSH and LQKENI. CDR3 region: CASSPDTARPEAFF. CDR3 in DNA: TGTGCCAGCTCACCCGACACTGCCAGGCCTGAAGCTTTCTTT.

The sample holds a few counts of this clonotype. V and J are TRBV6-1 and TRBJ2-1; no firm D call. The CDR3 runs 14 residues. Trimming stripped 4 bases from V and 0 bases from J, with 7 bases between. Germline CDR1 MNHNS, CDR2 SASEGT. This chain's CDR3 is CASSARRSYNEQFF. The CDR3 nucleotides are TGTGCCAGCAGTGCCAGGCGCTCCTACAATGAGCAGTTCTTC.

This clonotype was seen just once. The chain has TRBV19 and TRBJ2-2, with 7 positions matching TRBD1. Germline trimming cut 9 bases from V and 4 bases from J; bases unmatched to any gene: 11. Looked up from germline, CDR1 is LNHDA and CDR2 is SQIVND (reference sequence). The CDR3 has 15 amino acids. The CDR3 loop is CARLGWTGSTGELFF. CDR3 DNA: TGTGCCAGACTCGGTTGGACAGGATCCACCGGGGAGCTGTTTTTT.

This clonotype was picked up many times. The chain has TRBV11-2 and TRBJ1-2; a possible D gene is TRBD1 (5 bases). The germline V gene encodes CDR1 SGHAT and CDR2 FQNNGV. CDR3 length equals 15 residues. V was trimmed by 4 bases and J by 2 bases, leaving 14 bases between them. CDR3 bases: TGTGCCAGCAGCTCGATGGGGGGACTAAACTATGGCTACACCTTC. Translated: CASSSMGGLNYGYTF.

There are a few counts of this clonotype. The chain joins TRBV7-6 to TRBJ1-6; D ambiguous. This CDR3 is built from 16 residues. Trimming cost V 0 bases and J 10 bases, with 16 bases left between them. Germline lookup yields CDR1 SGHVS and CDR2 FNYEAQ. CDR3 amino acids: CASSLAEARLRSPLHF. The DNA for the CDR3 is TGTGCCAGCAGCTTAGCTGAGGCGAGGTTACGGTCACCCCTCCACTTT.

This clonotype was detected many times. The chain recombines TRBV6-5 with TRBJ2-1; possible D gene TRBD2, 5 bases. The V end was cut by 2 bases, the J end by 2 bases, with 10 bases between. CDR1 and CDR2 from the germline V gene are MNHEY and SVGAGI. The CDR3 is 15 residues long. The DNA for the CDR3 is TGTGCCAGCAGTTACGGTAGAGGGCCCTACAATGAGCAGTTCTTC. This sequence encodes CASSYGRGPYNEQFF.

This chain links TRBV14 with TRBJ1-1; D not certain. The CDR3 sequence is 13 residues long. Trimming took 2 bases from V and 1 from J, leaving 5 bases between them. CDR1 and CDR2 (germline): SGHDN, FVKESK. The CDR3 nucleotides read TGTGCCAGCAGCCAATCGGCGAACACTGAAGCTTTCTTT. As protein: CASSQSANTEAFF.

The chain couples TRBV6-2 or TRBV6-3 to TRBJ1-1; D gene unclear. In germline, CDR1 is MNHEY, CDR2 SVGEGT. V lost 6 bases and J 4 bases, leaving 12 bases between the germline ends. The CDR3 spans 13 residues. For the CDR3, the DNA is TGTGCCAGCAGAGACCAGGTTCCCACTGAAGCTTTCTTT. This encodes CASRDQVPTEAFF.

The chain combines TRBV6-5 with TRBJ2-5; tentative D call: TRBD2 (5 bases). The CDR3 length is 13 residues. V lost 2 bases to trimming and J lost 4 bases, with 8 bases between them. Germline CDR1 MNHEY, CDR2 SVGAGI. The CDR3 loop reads CASSYMSGETQYF. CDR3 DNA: TGTGCCAGCAGTTACATGAGCGGAGAGACCCAGTACTTC.

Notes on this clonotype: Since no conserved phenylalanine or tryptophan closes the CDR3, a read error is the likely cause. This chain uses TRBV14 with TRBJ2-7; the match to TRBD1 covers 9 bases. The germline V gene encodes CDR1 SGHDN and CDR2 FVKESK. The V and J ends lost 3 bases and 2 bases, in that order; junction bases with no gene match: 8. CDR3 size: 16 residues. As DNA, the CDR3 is TGTGCCAGCAGCCATGCCGGGACAGGGTTGCCCTACGAGCAGTACTCC. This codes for CASSHAGTGLPYEQYS.

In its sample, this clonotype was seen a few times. CDR3 DNA sequence: TGTGCCAGCACACAACCCAAGGGAGGGGCGAATCAGCCCCAGCATTTT. Protein sequence: CASTQPKGGANQPQHF. This chain links TRBV6-6 with TRBJ1-5; a weak D match, TRBD1 (5 bases). In germline, CDR1 is MNHNY, CDR2 SVGAGI (reference sequence). V dropped 7 bases and J dropped 4 bases, with 20 bases sitting between them. The CDR3 is 16 amino acids.

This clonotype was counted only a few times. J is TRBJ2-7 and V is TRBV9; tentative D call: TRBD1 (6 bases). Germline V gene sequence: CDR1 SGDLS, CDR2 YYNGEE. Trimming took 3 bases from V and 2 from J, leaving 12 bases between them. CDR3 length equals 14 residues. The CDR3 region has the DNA TGTGCCAGCAGCGGCGCGACAGGCCCCTACGAGCAGTACTTC. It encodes CASSGATGPYEQYF. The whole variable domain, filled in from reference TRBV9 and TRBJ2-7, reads DSGVTQTPKHLITATGQRVTLRCSPRSGDLSVYWYQQSLDQGLQFLIQYYNGEERAKGNILERFSAQQFPDLHSELNLSSLELGDSALYFCASSGATGPYEQYFGPGTRLTVT.

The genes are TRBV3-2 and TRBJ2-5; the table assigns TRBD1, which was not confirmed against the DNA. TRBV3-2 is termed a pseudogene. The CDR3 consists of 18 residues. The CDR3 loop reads CASSQTAGFRLIQETQYF. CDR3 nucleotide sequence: TGTGCCAGCAGCCAAACGGCAGGGTTTCGCTTGATCCAAGAGACCCAGTACTTC.

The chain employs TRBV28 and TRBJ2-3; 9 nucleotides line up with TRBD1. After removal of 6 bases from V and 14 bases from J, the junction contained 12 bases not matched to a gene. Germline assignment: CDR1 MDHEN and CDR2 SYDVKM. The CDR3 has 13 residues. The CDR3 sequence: CASSLQGARIPYF. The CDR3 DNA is TGTGCCAGCAGCTTACAGGGGGCGCGAATTCCGTATTTT.

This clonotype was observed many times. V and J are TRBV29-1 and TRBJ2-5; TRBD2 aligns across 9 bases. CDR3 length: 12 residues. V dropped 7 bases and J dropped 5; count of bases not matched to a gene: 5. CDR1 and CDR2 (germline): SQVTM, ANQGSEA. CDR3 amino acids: CSGGLAEETQYF. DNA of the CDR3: TGCAGCGGGGGACTAGCTGAGGAGACCCAGTACTTC.

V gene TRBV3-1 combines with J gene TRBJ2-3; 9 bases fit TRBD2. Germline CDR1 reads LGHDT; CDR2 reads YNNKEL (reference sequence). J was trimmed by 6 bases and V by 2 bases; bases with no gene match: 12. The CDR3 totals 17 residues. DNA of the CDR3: TGTGCCAGCAGCCAAAGGAAGCGGGGGGCCTACATGGATACGCAGTATTTT. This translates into CASSQRKRGAYMDTQYF.

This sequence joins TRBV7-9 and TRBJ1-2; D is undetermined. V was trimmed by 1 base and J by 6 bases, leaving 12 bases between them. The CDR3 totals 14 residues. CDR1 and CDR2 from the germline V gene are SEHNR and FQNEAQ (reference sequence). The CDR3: CASSLEGARDGYTF. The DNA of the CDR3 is TGTGCCAGCAGCTTAGAAGGAGCCCGGGATGGCTACACCTTC.

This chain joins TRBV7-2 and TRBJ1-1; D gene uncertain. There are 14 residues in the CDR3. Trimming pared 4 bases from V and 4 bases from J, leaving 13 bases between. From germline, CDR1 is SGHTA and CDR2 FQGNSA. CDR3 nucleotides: TGTGCCAGCAGCTCCACGGGTGCGGGCACTGAAGCTTTCTTT. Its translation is CASSSTGAGTEAFF.

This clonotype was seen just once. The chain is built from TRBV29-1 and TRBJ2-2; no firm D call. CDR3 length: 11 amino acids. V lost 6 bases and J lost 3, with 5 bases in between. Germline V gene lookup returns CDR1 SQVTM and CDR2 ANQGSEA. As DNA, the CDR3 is TGCAGCGTGGCCGACACCGGGGAGCTGTTTTTT. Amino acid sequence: CSVADTGELFF.

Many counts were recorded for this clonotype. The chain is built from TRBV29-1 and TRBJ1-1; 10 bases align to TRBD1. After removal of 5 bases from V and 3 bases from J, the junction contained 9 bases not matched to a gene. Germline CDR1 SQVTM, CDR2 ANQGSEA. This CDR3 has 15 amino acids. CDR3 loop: CSVPGQGSVDTEAFF. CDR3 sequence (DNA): TGCAGCGTTCCGGGACAGGGGAGTGTGGACACTGAAGCTTTCTTT.

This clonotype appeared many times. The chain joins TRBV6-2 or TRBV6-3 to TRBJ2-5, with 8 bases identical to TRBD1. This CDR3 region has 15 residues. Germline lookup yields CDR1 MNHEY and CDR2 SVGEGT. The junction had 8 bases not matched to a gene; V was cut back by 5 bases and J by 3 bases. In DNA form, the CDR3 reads TGTGCCAGCAGTCTCCCGGACAGGGCCAAAGAGACCCAGTACTTC. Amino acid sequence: CASSLPDRAKETQYF.

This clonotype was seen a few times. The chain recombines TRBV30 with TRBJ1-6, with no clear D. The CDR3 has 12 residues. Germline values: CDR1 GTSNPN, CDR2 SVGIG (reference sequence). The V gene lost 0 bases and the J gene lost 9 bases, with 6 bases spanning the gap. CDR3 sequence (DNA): TGTGCCTGGAGTGTAATCGCTTCACCCCTCCACTTT. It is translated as CAWSVIASPLHF.

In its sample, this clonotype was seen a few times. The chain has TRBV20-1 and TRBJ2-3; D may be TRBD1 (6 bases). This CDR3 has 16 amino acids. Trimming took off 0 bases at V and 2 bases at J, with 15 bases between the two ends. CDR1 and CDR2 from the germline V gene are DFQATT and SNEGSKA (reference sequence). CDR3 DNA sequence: TGCAGTGCTAGAGACCGAACAGGGTTGGCCACAGATACGCAGTATTTT. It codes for CSARDRTGLATDTQYF.

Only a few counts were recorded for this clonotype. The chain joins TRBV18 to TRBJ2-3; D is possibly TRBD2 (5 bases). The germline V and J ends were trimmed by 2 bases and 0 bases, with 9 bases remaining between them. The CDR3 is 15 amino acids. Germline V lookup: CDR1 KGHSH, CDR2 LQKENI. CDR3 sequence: CASSPKTGSTDTQYF. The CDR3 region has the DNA TGTGCCAGCTCACCAAAAACGGGGAGCACAGATACGCAGTATTTT.

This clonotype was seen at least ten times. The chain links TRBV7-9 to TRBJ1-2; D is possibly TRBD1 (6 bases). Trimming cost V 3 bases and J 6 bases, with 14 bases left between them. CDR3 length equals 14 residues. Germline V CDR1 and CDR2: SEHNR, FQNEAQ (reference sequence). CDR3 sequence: CASSFIRGDHGYTF. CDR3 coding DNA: TGTGCCAGCAGCTTCATCAGGGGTGATCATGGCTACACCTTC.

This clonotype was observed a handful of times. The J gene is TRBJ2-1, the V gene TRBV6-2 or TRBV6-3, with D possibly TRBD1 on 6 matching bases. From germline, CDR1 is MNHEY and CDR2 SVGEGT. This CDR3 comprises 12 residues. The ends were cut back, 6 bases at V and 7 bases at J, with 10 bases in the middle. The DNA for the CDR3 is TGTGCCAGCAGGAGGACAGCGAATGAGCAGTTCTTC. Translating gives CASRRTANEQFF.

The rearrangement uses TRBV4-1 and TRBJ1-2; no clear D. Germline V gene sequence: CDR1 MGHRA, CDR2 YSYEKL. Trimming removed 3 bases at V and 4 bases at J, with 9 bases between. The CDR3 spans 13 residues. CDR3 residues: CASSQAPIYGYTF. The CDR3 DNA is TGCGCCAGCAGCCAGGCACCCATCTATGGCTACACCTTC.